This T cell receptor beta chain emerged from a study of blood T cells in healthy people across ages. A second PCR, run for about 6 to 12 cycles, used a sample-barcoded 5' primer plus a J-beta primer mix. TCRdb re-called the 5' RACE reads through MiXCR, storing one row per CDR3 protein. The sample contains under 700,000 distinct CDR3 sequences, 20% to 30% of which appear only once. The V end was cut by 5 bases, the J end by 4 bases, with 11 bases between. The CDR3 is 13 residues long. CDR1 and CDR2 (germline): MNHEY, SMNVEV (reference sequence). These data were also reused for a study on T cells of mothers and their children. Per that paper: No clones detected were persistent microchimeric T cell clones.

This rearrangement joins TRBV27 to TRBJ1-2; TRBD1 might be the D (5 bases). The receptor was derived from a boy aged 10-17 years in good health. The sample consisted of blood. CDR3: CASSTGRAYGYTF. The CDR3 DNA sequence: TGTGCCAGCAGTACGGGGCGGGCCTATGGCTACACCTTC.